This T cell receptor (beta chain) is from a study of regulatory T cells in long-lasting Graves disease. This CDR3 contains 14 residues. Trimming pared 4 bases from V and 9 bases from J, leaving 15 bases between. The germline CDR1 and CDR2 sequences are LNHDA and SQIVND (reference sequence). Time point of the sample: newly diagnosed GD, antithyroid drugs for less than 3 months. RNA isolated from PBMCs was used to make the TCR library. Enrollment of patients was through an endocrinology department in Xi'an, China. Researchers made TCR beta libraries by using iRepertoire HTBI primers and running Arm-PCR on CDR3 regions. From the multiplex PCR reads, TCRdb called clonotypes with MiXCR, one entry per CDR3 protein. The sample lists approximately 540,000 distinct CDR3 sequences, about 12% occurring once. The same data also went into a second study, on T cells in Graves' hyperthyroidism and ophthalmopathy. That study reports: Graves' hyperthyroidism was deemed stable given no ophthalmopathy progression within 18 months. When the TCR CDR3 underwent first-round RT-PCR, the HTBI primer set was used.

The V call is TRBV19, the J call TRBJ2-2; possible D gene TRBD1, 5 bases. The TCR was taken from a woman in her 30s with Graves disease. Sample: peripheral blood mononuclear cells (PBMCs), taken at new diagnosis, from a patient treated with antithyroid drugs. CDR3 DNA: TGTGCCAGTAGTAGGACATTCCAAACCAGGGAGCTGTTTTTT. As protein: CASSRTFQTRELFF.